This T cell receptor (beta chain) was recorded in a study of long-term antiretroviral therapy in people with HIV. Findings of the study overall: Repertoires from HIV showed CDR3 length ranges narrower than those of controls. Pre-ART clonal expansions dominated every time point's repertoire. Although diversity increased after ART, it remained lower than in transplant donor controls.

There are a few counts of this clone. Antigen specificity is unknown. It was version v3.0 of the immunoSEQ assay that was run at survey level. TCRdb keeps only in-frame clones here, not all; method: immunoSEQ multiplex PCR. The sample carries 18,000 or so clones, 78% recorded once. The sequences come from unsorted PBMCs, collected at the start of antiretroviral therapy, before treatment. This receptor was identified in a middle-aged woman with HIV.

Written as DNA, the CDR3 is TGTGCCAGTAGTTCTCGGGGCCCCATCGATGAGCAGTTCTTC. It translates to CASSSRGPIDEQFF. The chain is built from TRBV19 and TRBJ2-1; D could derive from TRBD1 or TRBD2 (5 bases each). V was shortened by 5 bases and J by 8 bases, with 16 bases between the two germline ends. This CDR3 comprises 14 residues. Germline CDR1 LNHDA, CDR2 SQIVND (reference sequence).